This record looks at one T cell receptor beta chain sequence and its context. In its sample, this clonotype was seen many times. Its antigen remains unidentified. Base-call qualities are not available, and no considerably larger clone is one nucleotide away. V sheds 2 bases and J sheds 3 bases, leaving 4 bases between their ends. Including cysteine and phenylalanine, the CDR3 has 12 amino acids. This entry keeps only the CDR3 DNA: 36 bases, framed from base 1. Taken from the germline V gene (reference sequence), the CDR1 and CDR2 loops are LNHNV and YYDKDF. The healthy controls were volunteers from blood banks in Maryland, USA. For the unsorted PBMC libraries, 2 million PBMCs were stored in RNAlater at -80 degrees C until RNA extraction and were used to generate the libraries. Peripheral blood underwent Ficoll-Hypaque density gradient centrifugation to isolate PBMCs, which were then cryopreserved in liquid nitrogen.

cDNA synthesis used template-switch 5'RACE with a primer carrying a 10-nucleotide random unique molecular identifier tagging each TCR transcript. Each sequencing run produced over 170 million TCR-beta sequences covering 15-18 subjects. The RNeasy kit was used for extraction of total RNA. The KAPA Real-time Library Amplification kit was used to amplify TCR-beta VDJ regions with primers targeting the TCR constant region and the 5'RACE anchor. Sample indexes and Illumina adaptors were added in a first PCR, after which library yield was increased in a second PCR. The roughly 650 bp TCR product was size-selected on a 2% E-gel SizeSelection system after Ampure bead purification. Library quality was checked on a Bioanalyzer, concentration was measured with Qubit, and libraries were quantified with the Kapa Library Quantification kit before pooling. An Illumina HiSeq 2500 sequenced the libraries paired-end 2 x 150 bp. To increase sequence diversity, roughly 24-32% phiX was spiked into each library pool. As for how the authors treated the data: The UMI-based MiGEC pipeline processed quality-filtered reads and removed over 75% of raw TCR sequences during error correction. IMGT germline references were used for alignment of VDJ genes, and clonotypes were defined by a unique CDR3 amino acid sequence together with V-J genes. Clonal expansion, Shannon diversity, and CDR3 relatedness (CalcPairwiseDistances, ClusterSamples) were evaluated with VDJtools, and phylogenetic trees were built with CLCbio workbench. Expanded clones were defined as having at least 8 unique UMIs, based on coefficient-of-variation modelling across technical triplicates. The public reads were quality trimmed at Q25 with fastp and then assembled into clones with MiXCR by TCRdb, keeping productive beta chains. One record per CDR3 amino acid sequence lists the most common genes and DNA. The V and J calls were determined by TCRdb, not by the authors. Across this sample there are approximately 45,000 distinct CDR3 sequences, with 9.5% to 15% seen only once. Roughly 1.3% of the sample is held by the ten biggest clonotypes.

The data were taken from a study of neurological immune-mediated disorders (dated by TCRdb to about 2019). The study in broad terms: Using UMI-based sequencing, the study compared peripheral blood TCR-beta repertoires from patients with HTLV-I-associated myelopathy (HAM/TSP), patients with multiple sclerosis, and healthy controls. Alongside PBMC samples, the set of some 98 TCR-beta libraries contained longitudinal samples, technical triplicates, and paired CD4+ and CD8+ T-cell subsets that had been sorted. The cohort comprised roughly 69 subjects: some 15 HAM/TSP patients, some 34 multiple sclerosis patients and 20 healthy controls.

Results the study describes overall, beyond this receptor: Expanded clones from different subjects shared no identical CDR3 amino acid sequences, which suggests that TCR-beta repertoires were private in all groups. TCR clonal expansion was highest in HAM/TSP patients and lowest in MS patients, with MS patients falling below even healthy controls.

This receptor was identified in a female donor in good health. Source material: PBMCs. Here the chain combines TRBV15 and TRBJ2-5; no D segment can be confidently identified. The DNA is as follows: TGTGCCACCAGCAGACAAAAAGAGACCCAGTACTTC. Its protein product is CATSRQKETQYF.